Below are 28 T cell receptor beta chains sequenced from a single sample in a study of T cells after yellow fever vaccination. TCRdb reprocessed the 5' RACE reads with MiXCR, giving one entry per CDR3 protein. The sample contains a few hundred thousand distinct CDR3 sequences, approximately 8% of which appear only once. Sequencing was performed on PBMCs, taken 35 to 50 days after the first yellow fever vaccination. The receptors were sampled from a man aged 18-30 years who received the YFV17D yellow fever vaccine.

The chain is built from TRBV13 and TRBJ2-7; possibly TRBD1 or TRBD2 for D (5 bases each). V lost 6 bases, J lost 3 bases, and 6 bases lay in between. The germline gives CDR1 PRHDT, CDR2 FYEKMQ (reference sequence). The CDR3 has 11 amino acids. CDR3: CASSGGYEQYV. DNA for the CDR3: TGTGCCAGCAGTGGGGGCTACGAGCAGTACGTC.

In its sample, this clonotype was seen a few times. The chain is built from TRBV20-1 and TRBJ2-7; unclear D gene. This CDR3 has 13 amino acids. Per germline, CDR1 DFQATT and CDR2 SNEGSKA (reference sequence). The V gene lost 3 bases and the J gene lost 3 bases, with 12 bases spanning the gap. The CDR3 protein is CSARFPLLYEQYF. CDR3 in DNA: TGCAGTGCTAGGTTCCCGCTACTCTACGAGCAGTACTTC.

This chain connects TRBV18 to TRBJ1-1, with a weak D call TRBD1 (5 bases). CDR1 is KGHSH and CDR2 is LQKENI in the germline V gene. The V and J ends lost 2 bases and 10 bases respectively, with 11 bases between them. The CDR3 is 12 amino acids. In DNA form, the CDR3 reads TGTGCCAGCTCACCAGAGGGGAATAGAGCTTTCTTT. Its translation is CASSPEGNRAFF.

This clonotype turned up a few times. The J gene is TRBJ1-2, the V gene TRBV2; 9 bases align to TRBD1. The CDR3 extends over 13 amino acids. Germline V CDR1 and CDR2: SNHLY, FYNNEI. J gave up 6 bases and V 5 bases, and 4 bases lay outside the gene matches. The CDR3 DNA reads TGTGCCAGCAGTATGGACAGGGGCCATGGCTACACCTTC. It is translated as CASSMDRGHGYTF.

In its sample, this clonotype was seen many times. J is TRBJ1-5 and V is TRBV7-2, with unresolved D. CDR1 and CDR2 (germline): SGHTA, FQGNSA. The CDR3 totals 14 residues. V was trimmed by 1 base and J by 2 bases, leaving 6 bases between them. The CDR3 sequence is CASSLGRGNQPQHF. The CDR3 nucleotides are TGTGCCAGCAGCTTAGGGAGGGGCAATCAGCCCCAGCATTTT.

This clonotype occurred a few times. This rearrangement joins TRBV14 to TRBJ1-6; 8 nucleotides match TRBD1. The CDR3 runs 17 residues. Germline lookup yields CDR1 SGHDN and CDR2 FVKESK. J was trimmed by 7 bases and V by 6 bases; bases with no gene match: 14. CDR3 nucleotide sequence: TGTGCCAGCAGTCGAGACAGGGGAGGGCCGAGGAATTCACCCCTCCACTTT. Translation gives CASSRDRGGPRNSPLHF.

This chain joins TRBV9 and TRBJ2-3; tentative D call: TRBD1 (5 bases). The CDR3 is 14 amino acids. Trimming took 4 bases from V and 6 from J, leaving 15 bases between them. Germline V CDR1 and CDR2: SGDLS, YYNGEE. The CDR3, as DNA: TGTGCCAGCAGCCTCCGACAGTGGGTTGATACGCAGTATTTT. Its translation is CASSLRQWVDTQYF.

This clonotype was seen only a few times. V usage is TRBV4-3 and J usage is TRBJ2-4; 16 bases line up with TRBD2. Germline CDR1 LGHNA, CDR2 YSLEER. After removal of 4 bases from V and 0 bases from J, the junction contained 3 bases not matched to a gene. This CDR3 is built from 18 residues. CDR3 sequence reads: CASSPGTSGGVAKNIQYF. DNA for the CDR3: TGCGCCAGCAGCCCCGGGACTAGCGGGGGGGTAGCCAAAAACATTCAGTACTTC.

The chain carries TRBV4-3 and TRBJ2-7; 7 bases are shared with TRBD1. The V and J ends lost 4 bases and 3 bases, in that order; junction bases with no gene match: 6. The germline CDR1 and CDR2 sequences are LGHNA and YSLEER. The CDR3 is 14 residues long. CDR3: CASSLEGALYEQYF. The DNA for the CDR3 is TGCGCCAGCAGCCTCGAGGGGGCCCTCTACGAGCAGTACTTC.

Comments on this clonotype: This may stem from a read error, because a much larger clone lies one nucleotide away. V is TRBV11-2 and J is TRBJ2-1; 11 positions agree with TRBD2. CDR1 and CDR2 from the germline V gene are SGHAT and FQNNGV. The length of the CDR3 is 18 residues. The CDR3: CACSYTSGGPSSYNEQFF. The CDR3 DNA reads TGTGCCTGCAGCTACACTAGCGGGGGACCGAGCTCCTACAATGAGCAGTTCTTC.

A few counts support this clonotype. The chain combines TRBV7-8 with TRBJ2-7, with 11 bases identical to TRBD1. The CDR3 is 17 residues long. Trimming took 6 bases from V and 3 from J; bases not matched to a gene: 13. The germline gives CDR1 SGHVS, CDR2 FQNEAQ. For the CDR3, the DNA is TGTGCCAGCAGACCCACCGGGACAGGGGGTGATAACTACGAGCAGTACGTC. Translation: CASRPTGTGGDNYEQYV.

This clonotype has just a few counts. The chain has TRBV3-1 and TRBJ1-3, with D uncertain. The V end lost 1 base, the J end lost 0 bases, and 10 bases lay between the germline ends. Germline V lookup: CDR1 LGHDT, CDR2 YNNKEL (reference sequence). The CDR3 spans 16 residues. The CDR3 DNA reads TGTGCCAGCAGCCAAGGGTTGGTCTACTCTGGAAACACCATATATTTT. It translates to CASSQGLVYSGNTIYF.

J is TRBJ2-5 and V is TRBV5-1; perhaps TRBD2 as D (6 bases). Germline V lookup: CDR1 SGHRS, CDR2 YFSETQ. Between the trimmed V and J ends, which lost 5 bases and 5 bases, there was a span of 19 bases. The CDR3 sequence is 15 residues long. CDR3 coding DNA: TGCGCCAGCAGTCTGATTCCGGGAGAACAGGAGACCCAGTACTTC. Amino acids: CASSLIPGEQETQYF.

This clonotype was detected a few times. The chain has TRBV4-3 and TRBJ1-2, with D tentatively TRBD1 (6 bases). Trimming took off 5 bases at V and 2 bases at J, with 21 bases between the two ends. Per germline, CDR1 LGHNA and CDR2 YSLEER. There are 17 residues in the CDR3. For the CDR3, the DNA is TGCGCCAGCAGCTCCGGGGGGACACAGGGATCCAACTATGGCTACACCTTC. Protein product: CASSSGGTQGSNYGYTF.

This clonotype has more than one count but fewer than ten. V is TRBV4-1 and J is TRBJ2-3; TRBD2 matches at 7 bases. Germline V gene sequence: CDR1 MGHRA, CDR2 YSYEKL. The length of the CDR3 is 16 residues. V shed 3 bases, J shed 0 bases, and the junction held 6 bases outside the gene matches. The CDR3: CASSQAARGSTDTQYF. The CDR3, as DNA: TGCGCCAGCAGCCAGGCGGCGCGGGGGAGCACAGATACGCAGTATTTT.

This clonotype was counted between two and nine times. The rearrangement uses TRBV6-6 and TRBJ2-5, with D possibly matching TRBD2 (7 bases). This CDR3 spans 13 amino acids. Germline CDR1 MNHNY, CDR2 SVGAGI (reference sequence). Deletions cut 7 bases from V and 4 bases from J, with 13 bases between. CDR3 DNA: TGTGCCAGCAACGCGGGGGCGGGAGAGACCCAGTACTTC. It yields the protein CASNAGAGETQYF.

This clonotype showed up just a few times. CDR3 sequence (DNA): TGCAGTGCTAGAGATGAGGGGAGCAATCAGCCCCAGCATTTT. This encodes CSARDEGSNQPQHF. The V call is TRBV20-1, the J call TRBJ1-5; a weak D match, TRBD1 (5 bases). CDR3 length equals 14 residues. Germline CDR1 DFQATT, CDR2 SNEGSKA (reference sequence). The V end lost 0 bases, the J end lost 1 base, and 7 bases lay between the germline ends.

V gene TRBV18 combines with J gene TRBJ2-1, with 14 bases aligning to TRBD2. Germline V gene lookup returns CDR1 KGHSH and CDR2 LQKENI. The CDR3 is 17 residues long. Germline trimming cut 3 bases from V and 3 bases from J; bases unmatched to any gene: 4. The CDR3 loop is CASSPTSGGAIYNEQFF. For the CDR3, the DNA is TGTGCCAGCTCACCGACTAGCGGGGGGGCAATCTACAATGAGCAGTTCTTC.

In its sample, this clonotype was seen a few times. The chain is built from TRBV7-9 and TRBJ1-1; 9 bases are a match to TRBD1. CDR1 is SEHNR, CDR2 FQNEAQ, per germline (reference sequence). After removal of 2 bases from V and 1 base from J, the junction contained 8 bases not matched to a gene. The CDR3 length is 17 residues. The CDR3 sequence is CASSLSVTGGRNTEAFF. CDR3 DNA: TGTGCCAGCAGCTTAAGTGTGACAGGGGGACGGAACACTGAAGCTTTCTTT.

This clonotype was detected only a few times. The chain recombines TRBV5-5 with TRBJ1-1; no reliable D call. V was pared by 1 base and J by 4 bases, with 11 bases between. Germline CDR1 reads SGHKS; CDR2 reads YYEKEE (reference sequence). The CDR3 has 14 amino acids. The CDR3 spells CASSLRGWGTEAFF. For the CDR3, the DNA is TGTGCCAGCAGCTTGCGCGGCTGGGGCACTGAAGCTTTCTTT.

The CDR3 DNA is TGTGCCAGCAGCCAAGCGGGGGCGACGGCGGCTTTCTTT. Translation gives CASSQAGATAAFF. The chain combines TRBV4-2 with TRBJ1-1; possibly TRBD1 for D (6 bases). The length of the CDR3 is 13 residues. The germline V gene encodes CDR1 LGHNA and CDR2 YNFKEQ. Trimming stripped 1 base from V and 11 bases from J, with 14 bases between.

This clonotype has ten or more counts. The CDR3 DNA reads as TGTGCCAGCAGCTTGGTCCCTTTGAGGAATACGCAGTATTTT. This sequence encodes CASSLVPLRNTQYF. This chain joins TRBV5-6 and TRBJ2-3, with D hard to call. Trimming took off 0 bases at V and 7 bases at J, with 12 bases between the two ends. This CDR3 has 14 residues. CDR1 SGHDT and CDR2 YYEEEE come from the germline V gene.

This clonotype has only a few counts. The chain joins TRBV5-1 to TRBJ2-7, with TRBD2 matching 12 bases. The CDR3 has 14 residues. V shed 1 base, J shed 7 bases, and the junction held 3 bases outside the gene matches. Germline values: CDR1 SGHRS, CDR2 YFSETQ. The CDR3 DNA is TGCGCCAGCAGCTTGTCCACTAGCGGGGGGGAGCAGTACTTC. Its translation: CASSLSTSGGEQYF.

This chain joins TRBV20-1 and TRBJ2-5, with D unclear. Germline V lookup: CDR1 DFQATT, CDR2 SNEGSKA (reference sequence). Trimming removed 2 bases at V and 12 bases at J, with 16 bases between. The CDR3 totals 12 residues. The CDR3 DNA is TGCAGTGCTAGACAACCGGACGGAGACAAGTACTTC. Translation gives CSARQPDGDKYF.

This clonotype showed up many times. V gene TRBV7-9 combines with J gene TRBJ2-1, with 14 nucleotides matching TRBD2. The CDR3 covers 16 residues. CDR1 is SEHNR and CDR2 is FQNEAQ in the germline V gene (reference sequence). V shed 0 bases, J shed 9 bases, and the junction held 4 bases outside the gene matches. CDR3 protein: CASSLAMGTSGGEQFF. DNA for the CDR3: TGTGCCAGCAGCTTAGCCATGGGGACTAGCGGGGGTGAGCAGTTCTTC.

This rearrangement joins TRBV6-6 to TRBJ2-7, with D perhaps TRBD2 (6 bases). CDR3 size: 13 residues. V was cut by 2 bases and J by 9 bases, with 14 bases left in between. CDR1 MNHNY and CDR2 SVGAGI come from the germline V gene (reference sequence). The CDR3 loop is CASSYAGMKGQYV. In DNA form, the CDR3 reads TGTGCCAGCAGTTACGCGGGGATGAAAGGGCAGTACGTC.

This clonotype was counted a few times. This chain connects TRBV10-3 to TRBJ2-2; no clear D gene. V lost 0 bases and J lost 8, with 4 bases in between. Germline lookup yields CDR1 ENHRY and CDR2 SYGVKD. The CDR3 consists of 12 residues. The CDR3 is CAISESDGELFF. The DNA for the CDR3 is TGTGCCATCAGTGAGTCGGATGGGGAGCTGTTTTTT.

The V gene is TRBV27, the J gene TRBJ2-3; 8 nucleotides agree with TRBD2. The CDR3 consists of 14 residues. After removal of 7 bases from V and 1 base from J, the junction contained 4 bases not matched to a gene. CDR1 is MNHEY, CDR2 SMNVEV, per germline (reference sequence). The CDR3 loop is CASNPGLGTDTQYF. CDR3 coding DNA: TGTGCCAGCAACCCGGGACTAGGCACAGATACGCAGTATTTT.